This T cell receptor (beta chain) appears in the sequencing data of a study of shared clonotypes between healthy human individuals. Germline V lookup: CDR1 MGHDK, CDR2 SYGVNS. The CDR3 sequence is 14 residues long. Trimming removed 4 bases at V and 6 bases at J, with 12 bases between. Study-level findings and limits: The four-donor shared clonotypes exceeded non-shared clonotypes in generation probability, with non-shared ones scoring lower. Memory subsets generally showed lower estimated richness than naive subsets.

On this clone itself: Its antigen is as yet unknown.

Assay used: immunoSEQ multiplex PCR; TCRdb lists only in-frame clones, some missing. The sample shows around 2.5 million clones, 80% to 95% of them seen only once. The origin of this receptor is a man between 18 and 29 years old in good health. Some clones in this sample may be carry-over from other donors' samples. The chain joins TRBV25-1 to TRBJ2-2; tentative D call: TRBD2 (6 bases). The sequenced sample was naive CD4+ T cells from PBMCs. The subset: CD45RA+ positively selected. The CDR3 loop is CASSGPWGAGELFF. The CDR3 DNA sequence: TGTGCCAGCAGTGGCCCCTGGGGGGCCGGGGAGCTGTTTTTT.